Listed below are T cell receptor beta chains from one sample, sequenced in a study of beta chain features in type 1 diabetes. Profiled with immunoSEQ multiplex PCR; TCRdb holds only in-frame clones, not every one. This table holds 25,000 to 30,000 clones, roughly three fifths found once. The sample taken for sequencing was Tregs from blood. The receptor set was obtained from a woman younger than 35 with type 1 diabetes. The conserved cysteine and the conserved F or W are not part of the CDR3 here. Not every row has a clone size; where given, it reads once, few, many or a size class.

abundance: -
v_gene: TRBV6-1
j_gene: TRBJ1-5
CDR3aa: ASRGDRHSNQPQH

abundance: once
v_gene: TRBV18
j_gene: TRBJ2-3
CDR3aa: ASSPRGLKSTDTQY

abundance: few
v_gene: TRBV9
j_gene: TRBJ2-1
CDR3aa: ASSVDLYNEQF

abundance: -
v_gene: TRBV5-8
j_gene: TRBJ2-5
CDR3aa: ASSLTRMAWREEYQETQY

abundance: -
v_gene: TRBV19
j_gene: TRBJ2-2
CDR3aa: ASRQGVGTGELF

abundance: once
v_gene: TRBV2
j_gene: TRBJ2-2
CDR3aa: ASSGLAPNTGELF

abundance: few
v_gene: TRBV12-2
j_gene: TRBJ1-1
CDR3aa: ASRLVGGTGNPNTEAF

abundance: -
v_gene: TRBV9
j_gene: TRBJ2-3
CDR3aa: ASSVGSGYTDTQY

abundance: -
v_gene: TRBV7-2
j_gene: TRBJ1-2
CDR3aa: ASSLTAGLYGYT

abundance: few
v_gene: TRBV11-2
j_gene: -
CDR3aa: ASSLNAGNHEQY

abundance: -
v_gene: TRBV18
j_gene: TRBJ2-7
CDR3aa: ASSSTGFYEQY

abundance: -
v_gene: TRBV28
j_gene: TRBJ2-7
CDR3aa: ASVFSGGYEQY

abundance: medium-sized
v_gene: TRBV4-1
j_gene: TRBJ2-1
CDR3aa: ASSQERAPSYNEQF

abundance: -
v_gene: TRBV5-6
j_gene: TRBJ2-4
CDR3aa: ASSLGLLLAKNIQY

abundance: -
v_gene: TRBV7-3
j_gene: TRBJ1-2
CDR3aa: ASSVGQVYGYT

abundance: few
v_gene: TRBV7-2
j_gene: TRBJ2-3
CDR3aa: ASSPRTDPLSTDTQY

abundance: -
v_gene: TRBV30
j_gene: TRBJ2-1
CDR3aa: AWSGENEQF

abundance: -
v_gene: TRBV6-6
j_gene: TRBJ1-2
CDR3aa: ASSLTGNYGYT

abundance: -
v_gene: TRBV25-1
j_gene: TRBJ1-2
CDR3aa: ASSEIMGIGGGDGYT

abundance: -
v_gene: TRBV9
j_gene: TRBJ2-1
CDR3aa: ASSVRGGEQF

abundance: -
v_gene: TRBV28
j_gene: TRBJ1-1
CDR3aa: ASSYETMNTEAF

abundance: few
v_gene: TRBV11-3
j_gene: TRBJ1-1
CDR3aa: ASTQGGGVNTEAF

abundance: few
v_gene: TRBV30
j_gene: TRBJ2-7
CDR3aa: AWSLGLVYEQY

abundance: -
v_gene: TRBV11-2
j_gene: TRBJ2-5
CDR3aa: ASSNGDSETQY

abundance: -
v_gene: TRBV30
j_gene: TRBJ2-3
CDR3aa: ALQKRGQGLTDTQY

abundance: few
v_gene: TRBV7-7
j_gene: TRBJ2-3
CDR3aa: ASSLGLGGTQY

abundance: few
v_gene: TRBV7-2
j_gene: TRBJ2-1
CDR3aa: ASRRGGPSNEQF

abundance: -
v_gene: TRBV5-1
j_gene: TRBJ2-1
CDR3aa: ASSLEALASSSYNEQF

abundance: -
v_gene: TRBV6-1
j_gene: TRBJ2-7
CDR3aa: ASSEGTSGSRGEQY

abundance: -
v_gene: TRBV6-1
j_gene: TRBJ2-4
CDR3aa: ASSGTSGSGAKNIQY

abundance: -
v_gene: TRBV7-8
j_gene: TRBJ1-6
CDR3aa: ASSQGSSNNSPLH

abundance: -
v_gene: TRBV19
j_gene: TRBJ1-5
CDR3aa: ASRGEGNQPQH

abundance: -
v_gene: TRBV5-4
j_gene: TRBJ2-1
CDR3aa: ASSSRTSGAYNEQF